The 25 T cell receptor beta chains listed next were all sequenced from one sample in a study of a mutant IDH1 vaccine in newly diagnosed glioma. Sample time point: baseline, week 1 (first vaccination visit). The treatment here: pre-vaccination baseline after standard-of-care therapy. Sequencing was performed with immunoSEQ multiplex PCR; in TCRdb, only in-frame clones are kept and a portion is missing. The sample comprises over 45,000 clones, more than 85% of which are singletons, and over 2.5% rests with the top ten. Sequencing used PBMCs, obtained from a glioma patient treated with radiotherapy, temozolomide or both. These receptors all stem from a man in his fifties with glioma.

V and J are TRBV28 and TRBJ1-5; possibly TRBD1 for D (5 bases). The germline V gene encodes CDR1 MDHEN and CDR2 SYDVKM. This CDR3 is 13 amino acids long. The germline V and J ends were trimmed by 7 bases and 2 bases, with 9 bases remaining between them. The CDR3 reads CASIWGGNQPQHF. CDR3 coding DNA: TGTGCCAGCATATGGGGGGGCAATCAGCCCCAGCATTTT.

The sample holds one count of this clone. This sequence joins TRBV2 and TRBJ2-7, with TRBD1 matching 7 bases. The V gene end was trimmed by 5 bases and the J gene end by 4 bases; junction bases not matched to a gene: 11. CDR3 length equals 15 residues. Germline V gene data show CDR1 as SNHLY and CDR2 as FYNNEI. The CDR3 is CASSYRDRVEYEQYF. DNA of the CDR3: TGTGCCAGCAGTTACCGGGACAGAGTGGAGTACGAGCAGTACTTC.

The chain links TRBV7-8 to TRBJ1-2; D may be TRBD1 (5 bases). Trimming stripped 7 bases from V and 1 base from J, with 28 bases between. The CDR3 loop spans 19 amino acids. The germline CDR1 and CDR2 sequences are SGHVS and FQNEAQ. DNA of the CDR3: TGTGCCAGCACCACTACCCCGCAGGGAAGCACATACAGTAACTATGGCTACACCTTC. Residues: CASTTTPQGSTYSNYGYTF.

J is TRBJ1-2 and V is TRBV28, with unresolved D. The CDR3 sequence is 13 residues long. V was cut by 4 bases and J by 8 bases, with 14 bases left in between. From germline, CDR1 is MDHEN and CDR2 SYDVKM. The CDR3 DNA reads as TGTGCCAGCAGTTCACCAAGTACTGGCGGCTACACCTTC. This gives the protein CASSSPSTGGYTF.

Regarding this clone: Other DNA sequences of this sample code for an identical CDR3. The CDR3 is CASSFYTGELFF. For the CDR3, the DNA is TGTGCCAGCAGTTTCTACACCGGGGAGCTGTTTTTT. The rearrangement links TRBV28 to TRBJ2-2, with D hard to call. CDR3 length: 12 residues. Trimming shortened V by 3 bases and J by 3 bases, and 2 bases separated the two germline ends. In germline, CDR1 is MDHEN, CDR2 SYDVKM.

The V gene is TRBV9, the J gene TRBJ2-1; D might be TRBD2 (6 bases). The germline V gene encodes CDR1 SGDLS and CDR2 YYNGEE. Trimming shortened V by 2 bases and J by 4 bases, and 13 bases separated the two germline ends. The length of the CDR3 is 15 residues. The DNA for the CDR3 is TGTGCCAGCAGCGTCACGGGAGAAGGTTACAATGAGCAGTTCTTC. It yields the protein CASSVTGEGYNEQFF.

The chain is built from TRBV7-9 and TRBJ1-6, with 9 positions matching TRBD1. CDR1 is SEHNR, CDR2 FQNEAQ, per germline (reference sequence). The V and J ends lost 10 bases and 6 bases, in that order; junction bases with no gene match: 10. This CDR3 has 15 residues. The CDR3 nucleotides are TGTGCCACCCCGGACAGGGGAGGAAGTAATTCACCCCTCCACTTT. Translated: CATPDRGGSNSPLHF.

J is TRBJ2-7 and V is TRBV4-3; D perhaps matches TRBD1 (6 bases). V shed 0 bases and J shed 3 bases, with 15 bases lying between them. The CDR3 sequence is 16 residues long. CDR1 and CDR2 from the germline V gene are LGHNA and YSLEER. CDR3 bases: TGCGCCAGCAGCCAAGATTTTCAGGGGCACCGCTACGAGCAGTACTTC. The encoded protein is CASSQDFQGHRYEQYF.

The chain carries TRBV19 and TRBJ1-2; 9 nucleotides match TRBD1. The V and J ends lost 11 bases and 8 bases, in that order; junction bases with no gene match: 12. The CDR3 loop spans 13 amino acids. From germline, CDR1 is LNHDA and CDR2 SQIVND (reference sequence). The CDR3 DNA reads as TGTGCCGCGAGGACAGGGGTTACGGGGGGCTACACCTTC. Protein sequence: CAARTGVTGGYTF.

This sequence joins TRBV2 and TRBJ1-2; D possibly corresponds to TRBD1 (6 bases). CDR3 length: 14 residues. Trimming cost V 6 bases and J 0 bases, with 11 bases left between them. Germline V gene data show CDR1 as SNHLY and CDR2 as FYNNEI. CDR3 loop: CASRGTLTNYGYTF. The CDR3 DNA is TGTGCCAGCAGGGGGACATTAACTAACTATGGCTACACCTTC.

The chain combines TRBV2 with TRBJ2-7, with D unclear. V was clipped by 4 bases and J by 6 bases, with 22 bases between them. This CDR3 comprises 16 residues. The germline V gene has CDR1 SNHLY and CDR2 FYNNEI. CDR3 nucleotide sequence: TGTGCCAGCAGTGGGTATATCTCCGGGCAGTTGGGCGAGCAGTACTTC. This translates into CASSGYISGQLGEQYF. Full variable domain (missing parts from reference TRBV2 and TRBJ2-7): EPEVTQTPSHQVTQMGQEVILRCVPISNHLYFYWYRQILGQKVEFLVSFYNNEISEKSEIFDDQFSVERPDGSNFTLKIRSTKLEDSAMYFCASSGYISGQLGEQYFGPGTRLTVT.

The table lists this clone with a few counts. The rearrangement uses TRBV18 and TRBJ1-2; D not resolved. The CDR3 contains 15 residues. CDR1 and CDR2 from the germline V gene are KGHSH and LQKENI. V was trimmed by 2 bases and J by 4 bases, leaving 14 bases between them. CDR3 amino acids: CASSPSGSSFYGYTF. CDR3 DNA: TGTGCCAGCTCACCATCGGGGAGCAGTTTCTATGGCTACACCTTC.

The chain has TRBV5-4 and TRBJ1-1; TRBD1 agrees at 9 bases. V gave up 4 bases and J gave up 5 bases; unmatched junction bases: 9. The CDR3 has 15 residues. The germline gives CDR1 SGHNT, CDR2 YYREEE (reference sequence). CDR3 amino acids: CASSRKTGGRTEAFF. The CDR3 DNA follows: TGTGCCAGCAGCCGAAAGACAGGGGGACGGACTGAAGCTTTCTTT.

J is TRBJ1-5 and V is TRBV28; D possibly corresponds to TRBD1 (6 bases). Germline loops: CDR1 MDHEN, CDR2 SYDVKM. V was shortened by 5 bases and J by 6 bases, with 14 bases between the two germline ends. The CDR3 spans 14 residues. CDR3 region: CASSADRSGQPQHF. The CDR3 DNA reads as TGTGCCAGCAGTGCCGACAGGTCCGGTCAGCCCCAGCATTTT.

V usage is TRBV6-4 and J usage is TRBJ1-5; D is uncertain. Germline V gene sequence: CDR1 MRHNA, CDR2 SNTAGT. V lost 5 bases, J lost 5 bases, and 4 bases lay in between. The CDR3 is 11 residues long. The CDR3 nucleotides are TGTGCCAGCAGTAAAGATCAGCCCCAGCATTTT. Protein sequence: CASSKDQPQHF.

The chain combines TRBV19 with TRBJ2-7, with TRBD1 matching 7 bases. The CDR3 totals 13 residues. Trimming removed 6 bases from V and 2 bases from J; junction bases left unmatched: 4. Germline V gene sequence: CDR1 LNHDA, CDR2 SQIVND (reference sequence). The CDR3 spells CASSDTGAYEQYF. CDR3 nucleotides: TGTGCCAGTAGCGATACAGGGGCCTACGAGCAGTACTTC.

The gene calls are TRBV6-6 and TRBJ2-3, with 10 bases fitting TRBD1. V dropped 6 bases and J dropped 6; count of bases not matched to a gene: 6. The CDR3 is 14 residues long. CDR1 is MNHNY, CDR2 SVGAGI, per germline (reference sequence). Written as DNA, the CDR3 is TGTGCCAGCAGCTGGGACAGGGGATGGGATACGCAGTATTTT. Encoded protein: CASSWDRGWDTQYF.

CDR3 region: CASRDEEKLFF. The CDR3 DNA follows: TGCGCCAGTCGGGACGAGGAAAAACTGTTTTTT. The chain has TRBV5-1 and TRBJ1-4; maybe TRBD1 (5 bases). The CDR3 sequence is 11 residues long. V dropped 8 bases and J dropped 8 bases, with 10 bases sitting between them. Germline CDR1 reads SGHRS; CDR2 reads YFSETQ.

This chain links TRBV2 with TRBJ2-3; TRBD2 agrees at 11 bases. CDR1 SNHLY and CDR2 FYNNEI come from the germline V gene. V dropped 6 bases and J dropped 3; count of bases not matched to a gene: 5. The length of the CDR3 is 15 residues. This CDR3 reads CASRPLAGVTDTQYF. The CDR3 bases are TGTGCCAGCAGACCACTAGCGGGAGTGACAGATACGCAGTATTTT.

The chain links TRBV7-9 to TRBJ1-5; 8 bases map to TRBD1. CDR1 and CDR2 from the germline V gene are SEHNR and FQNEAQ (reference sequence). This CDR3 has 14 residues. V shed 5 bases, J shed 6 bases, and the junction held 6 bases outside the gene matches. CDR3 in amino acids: CASSADREIQPQHF. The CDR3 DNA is TGTGCCAGCAGCGCGGACAGGGAAATTCAGCCCCAGCATTTT.

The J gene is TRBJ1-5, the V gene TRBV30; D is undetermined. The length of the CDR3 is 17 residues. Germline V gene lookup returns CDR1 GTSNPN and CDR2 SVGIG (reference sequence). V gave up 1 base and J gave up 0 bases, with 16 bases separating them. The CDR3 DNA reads TGTGCCTGGAGTGGAGGATCCTGGGAACATAGCAATCAGCCCCAGCATTTT. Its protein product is CAWSGGSWEHSNQPQHF.

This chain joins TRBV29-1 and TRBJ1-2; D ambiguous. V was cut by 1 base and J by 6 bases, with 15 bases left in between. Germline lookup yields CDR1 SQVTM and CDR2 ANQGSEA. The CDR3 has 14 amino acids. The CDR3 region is CSVEGEAVGHGYTF. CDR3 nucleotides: TGCAGCGTTGAAGGGGAGGCGGTCGGGCATGGCTACACCTTC. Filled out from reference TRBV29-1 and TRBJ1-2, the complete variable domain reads SAVISQKPSRDICQRGTSLTIQCQVDSQVTMMFWYRQQPGQSLTLIATANQGSEATYESGFVIDKFPISRPNLTFSTLTVSNMSPEDSSIYLCSVEGEAVGHGYTFGSGTRLTVV.

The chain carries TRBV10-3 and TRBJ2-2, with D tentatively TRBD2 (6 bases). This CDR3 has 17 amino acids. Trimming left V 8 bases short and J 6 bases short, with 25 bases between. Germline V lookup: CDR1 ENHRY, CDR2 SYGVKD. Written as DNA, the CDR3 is TGTGCCATCCGTCAAGGAGGGCGGGGACCCCGTGCCGGGGAGCTGTTTTTT. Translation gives CAIRQGGRGPRAGELFF.

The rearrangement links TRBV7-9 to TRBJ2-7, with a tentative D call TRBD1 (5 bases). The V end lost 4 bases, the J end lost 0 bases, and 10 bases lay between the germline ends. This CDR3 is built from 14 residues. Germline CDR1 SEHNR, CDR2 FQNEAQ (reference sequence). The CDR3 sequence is CASSSETVSYEQYF. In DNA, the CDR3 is TGTGCCAGCAGCTCAGAGACAGTCTCCTACGAGCAGTACTTC.

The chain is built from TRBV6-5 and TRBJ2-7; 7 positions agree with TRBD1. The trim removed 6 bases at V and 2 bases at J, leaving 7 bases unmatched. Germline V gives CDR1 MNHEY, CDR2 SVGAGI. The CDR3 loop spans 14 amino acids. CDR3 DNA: TGTGCCAGCAGCTTAGGACAGGCCGCCTACGAGCAGTACTTC. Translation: CASSLGQAAYEQYF.